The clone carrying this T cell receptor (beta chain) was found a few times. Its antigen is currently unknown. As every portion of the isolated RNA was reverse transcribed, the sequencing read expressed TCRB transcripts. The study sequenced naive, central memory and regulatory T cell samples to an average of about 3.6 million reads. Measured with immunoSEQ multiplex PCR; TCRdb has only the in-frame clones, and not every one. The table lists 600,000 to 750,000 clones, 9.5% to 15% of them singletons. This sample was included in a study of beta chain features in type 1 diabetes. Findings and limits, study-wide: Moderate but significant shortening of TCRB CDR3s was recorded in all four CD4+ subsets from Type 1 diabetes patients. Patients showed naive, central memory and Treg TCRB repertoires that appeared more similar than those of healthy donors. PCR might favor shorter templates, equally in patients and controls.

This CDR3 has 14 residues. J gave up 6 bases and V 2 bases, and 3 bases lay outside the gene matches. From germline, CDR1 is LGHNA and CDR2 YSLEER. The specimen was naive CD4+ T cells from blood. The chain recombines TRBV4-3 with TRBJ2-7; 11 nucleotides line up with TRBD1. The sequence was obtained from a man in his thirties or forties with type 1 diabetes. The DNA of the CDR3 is TGCGCCAGCAGCCAATTGGACAGGGGGCTCGAGCAGTACTTC. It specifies CASSQLDRGLEQYF.